A selection of T cell receptor beta chains follows, all from one sample in a study of T-cell reconstitution after alpha-beta-depleted transplantation in children. MiXCR, applied by TCRdb to the PCR reads, yields one record per CDR3 protein. The sample carries hundreds of thousands of distinct CDR3 sequences, 24% recorded once. Sample: PBMCs, mostly from graft donor cells, taken 360 days after TCRalphabeta/CD19-depleted stem cell transplant. The receptor set was obtained from a female patient aged 2-9 years who had a stem cell transplant for congenital amegakaryocytic thrombocytopenia, so the T cells may come from the graft donor. Both conserved end residues are part of each CDR3. Each record gives: D gene, J gene, clone size, V gene, CDR3 DNA, CDR3 protein. The D gene is left open where the match is weak. For some rows the clone size is stated as once, few or many, or as a class when expanded; others skip it.

TRBD2,TRBJ2-7,few,TRBV20-1,TGCAGTGCAAAGGAGCTAGCGGACTACGAGCAGTACTTC,CSAKELADYEQYF
TRBD1,TRBJ1-1,-,TRBV28,TGTGCCATCATGGGGACAGCTGAAGCTTTCTTT,CAIMGTAEAFF
-,TRBJ2-1,many,TRBV5-1,TGCGCCAGCAGCTTGGACCAAATTACCCAGTTCTTC,CASSLDQITQFF
-,TRBJ1-1,-,TRBV4-3,TGCGCCAGCAGCCAAGGACGCCTCTGGAGCACTGAAGCTTTCTTT,CASSQGRLWSTEAFF
TRBD2,TRBJ2-5,-,TRBV4-1,TGCGCCAGCAGCCAAGGGACTAGCGAAAAATACCAAGAGACCCAGTACTTC,CASSQGTSEKYQETQYF
-,TRBJ1-6,few,TRBV12-3/TRBV12-4,TGTGCCAGCAGTCTCTGGCCCGGTGGGGGCCCTATGTCACCCCTCCACTTT,CASSLWPGGGPMSPLHF
-,TRBJ2-3,-,TRBV28,TGTGCCAGCAGGTGGGGCACAGATACGCAGTATTTT,CASRWGTDTQYF
-,TRBJ1-1,-,TRBV5-5,TGTGCCAGCAGCTTTCCAGGGACAATGAACACTGAAGCTTTCTTT,CASSFPGTMNTEAFF
-,TRBJ2-1,-,TRBV7-2,TGTGCCAGCAGCTTAGCGCGCGAGAGGCACAATGAGCAGTTCTTC,CASSLARERHNEQFF
-,TRBJ1-1,many,TRBV5-1,TGCGCCAGCGCTGGGGCGGCAATGAACACTGAAGCTTTCTTT,CASAGAAMNTEAFF
-,TRBJ2-7,-,TRBV2,TGTGCCAGCAGGCCGGGACATTTTACCTACGAGCAGTACTTC,CASRPGHFTYEQYF
-,TRBJ1-4,few,TRBV28,TGTGCCAGCAGTTTCTTGAGGGAAAAACTGTTTTTT,CASSFLREKLFF
-,TRBJ2-1,-,TRBV12-3/TRBV12-4,TGTGCCAGCAGTTCGGGGGCCGAGCAGTTCTTC,CASSSGAEQFF
-,TRBJ2-5,few,TRBV4-1,TGCGCCAGCAGCCAAGGGCGGGATAAACAAGAGACCCAGTACTTC,CASSQGRDKQETQYF
TRBD2,TRBJ2-1,-,TRBV7-3,TGTGCCAGCAGCGGCGGGAGGTACTACAATGAGCAGTTCTTC,CASSGGRYYNEQFF
TRBD1,TRBJ1-6,-,TRBV11-1,TGTGCCAGCAGAAGGACAGGGGGTCATTCACCCCTCCACTTT,CASRRTGGHSPLHF
-,TRBJ2-3,-,TRBV28,TGTGCCAGCAGACCCGGGCGGAACACAGATACGCAGTATTTT,CASRPGRNTDTQYF
TRBD1,TRBJ1-2,-,TRBV20-1,TGCAGTGCCAAGGGACAGGCAAACTATGGCTACACCTTC,CSAKGQANYGYTF
TRBD2,TRBJ2-5,-,TRBV3-1,TGTGCCAGCAGCCAAGATGGGATAGCGGGGGGGCCGACTTGGGAGACCCAGTACTTC,CASSQDGIAGGPTWETQYF
-,TRBJ2-1,-,TRBV4-1,TGCGCCAGCAGCCAAGATTGGGGGACCATCTCCTACAATGAGCAGTTCTTC,CASSQDWGTISYNEQFF
TRBD1,TRBJ2-5,-,TRBV6-2/TRBV6-3,TGTGCCAGCAGTGATTACCCGACAGGGAAGATAGAGACCCAGTACTTC,CASSDYPTGKIETQYF
-,TRBJ1-1,many,TRBV10-3,TGTGCCATCAGTGAGAGTGGGAGGAACACTGAAGCTTTCTTT,CAISESGRNTEAFF
TRBD1,TRBJ2-3,few,TRBV5-1,TGCGCCAGCAGTTTGGAAGGACAGGGGGCCCTCCGGAGATATACGCAGTATTTT,CASSLEGQGALRRYTQYF
-,TRBJ2-1,few,TRBV5-5,TGTGCCAGCAGCGATAGTGTCAATGAGCAGTTCTTC,CASSDSVNEQFF
-,TRBJ2-7,few,TRBV29-1,TGCAGCGTTGGGACCCCTAACTCCTACGAGCAGTACTTC,CSVGTPNSYEQYF
-,TRBJ2-7,many,TRBV29-1,TGCAGCTTAAGGACAGCCTCCTACGAGCAGTACTTC,CSLRTASYEQYF
-,TRBJ2-1,few,TRBV5-1,TGCGCCAGCAGCTGGGGGGCCGGGACCTACAATGAGCAGTTCTTC,CASSWGAGTYNEQFF
-,TRBJ2-7,-,TRBV10-2,TGCGCCAGCGGGCGCGAGCAGTACTTC,CASGREQYF
-,TRBJ1-2,-,TRBV20-1,TGCAGTGCAACCCGGGTCCTGTGGGGCTACACCTTC,CSATRVLWGYTF
-,TRBJ2-2,-,TRBV14,TGTGCCAGCAGCCCAGGAGTCGGGGGCGCCGGGGAGCTGTTTTTT,CASSPGVGGAGELFF
TRBD1,TRBJ2-3,few,TRBV5-1,TGCGCCAGCAGCTCGGGACAGGGGAGCACAGATACGCAGTATTTT,CASSSGQGSTDTQYF
-,TRBJ1-1,many,TRBV7-9,TGTGCCAGCAGCTTAGCCCAGAACACTGAAGCTTTCTTT,CASSLAQNTEAFF
-,TRBJ1-1,few,TRBV6-1,TGTGCCAGCGCGTCGGCCGTCAGCACTGAAGCTTTCTTT,CASASAVSTEAFF
-,TRBJ1-4,-,TRBV27,TGTGCCAGCAGTTCTCGGTTCAATGAAAAACTGTTTTTT,CASSSRFNEKLFF
TRBD1,TRBJ2-7,few,TRBV5-1,TGCGCCAGCAGCTTTGGGGACAGGGACTTCTACGAGCAGTACTTC,CASSFGDRDFYEQYF
-,TRBJ2-1,few,TRBV12-3/TRBV12-4,TGTGCCAGCAAGTTTAAGGCCCTCGATGAGCAGTTCTTC,CASKFKALDEQFF